This T cell receptor (beta chain) is from a study of CD8+ T cells in alopecia areata (dated by TCRdb to the late 2010s). A note on the overall study: Skin from C3H/HeJ donors aged about 6-12 months with spontaneous alopecia was grafted onto female C3H/HeJ recipients aged 7-10 weeks. High-throughput TCRbeta sequencing was used to examine T cell clonal expansion in alopecia areata in both the C3H/HeJ mouse model and human patients. Human TCRbeta sequencing covered scalp tissue and sorted CD4+ and CD8+ peripheral blood T cells from patchy and totalis/universalis alopecia areata patients and healthy controls. Scalp clonality was compared across normal scalp (n=4), patchy alopecia areata scalp (n=8), and alopecia totalis/universalis scalp (n=8). RNA was extracted with the PAXgene miRNA kit for fixed scalp, the miRNeasy kit for PBMCs, and the RNeasy kit for mouse skin. TCRbeta CDR3 regions were amplified by immunoSEQ multiplex PCR using 35 Vbeta forward and 13 Jbeta reverse primers. What the study reported, not specific to this receptor: Compared with mice, TCR sequences shared between patients were less clear, possibly partly because of HLA diversity across the patient population. Lesional scalp, especially in alopecia totalis/universalis, showed higher clonality and more expanded CD8+ clones than normal scalp, suggesting antigenic drive. Unlike mouse skin, which is dominated by gammadelta T cells, normal human skin has resident alphabeta T cells that are also sequenced, and this complicates analysis of the scalp TCR repertoire.

Pooled mouse cutaneous lymph node cells were stained for CD4, CD8alpha, NKG2D, NKG2ACE and other markers and were then sorted on a BD Influx. The CDR3 runs 13 residues from the cysteine to the phenylalanine. Only the CDR3 bases that were read are kept: 27 of them, in frame from base 1. CDR1 and CDR2 were assigned from the germline V gene as GKSSPN and SITVG. Trimming at the junction amounts to 0 bases on V and 0 bases on J, and the germline ends lie 4 bases apart. Concerning this clone: This clone's antigen is unknown. The receptor originates from a mouse, and its gene names and germline sequences are accordingly murine. With the read ending 4 residues before the CDR3 end, the germline J gene is used to fill in that end.

Libraries were prepared through the immunoSEQ multiplex PCR assay. RNA was extracted from all samples and reverse transcribed into cDNA as template for TCR sequencing. First-strand cDNA was synthesized with SuperScript III using a 2:1 mix of oligo-dT and random hexamers. Amplification bias was assessed with a synthetic immune receptor repertoire, and residual bias was removed computationally. Libraries were sequenced on Illumina HiSeq with 60 bp reads covering the CDR3, read from J toward V. The original methods were these. After raw reads were preprocessed to remove errors, the CDR3 was defined following IMGT conventions as running from the conserved cysteine to phenylalanine. Clonality was computed by normalizing Shannon entropy by log2 of the number of productive unique TCRs and subtracting the result from 1. Whether scalp clones were CD4 or CD8 was inferred by matching scalp TCRbeta sequences against CD4 and CD8 repertoires sorted from blood. Not all clones reach the TCRdb copy of this immuneACCESS table, which keeps in-frame sequences only. Checked studies attribute under half of the gap to unresolved V genes and leave the rest unexplained. Clone size and V and J calls were adopted from that table, with D and trimming inferred from the DNA. This sample includes about 6,000 clones, and none of them was observed just once. Approximately 32% of the sample lies in the top ten.

The specimen was CD8+ T cells sorted from a lymph node. The sequence is built from TRBV31 and TRBJ2-5; the D gene is unclear. This receptor was obtained from a C3H/HeJ mouse with alopecia areata. Mice from this strain have the MHC haplotype H2-k. The sequenced part of the CDR3 DNA is TGTGCCTGGAGTCTATTTAACCAAGAC. It translates to CAWSLFNQD. The CDR3 in full is CAWSLFNQDTQYF.